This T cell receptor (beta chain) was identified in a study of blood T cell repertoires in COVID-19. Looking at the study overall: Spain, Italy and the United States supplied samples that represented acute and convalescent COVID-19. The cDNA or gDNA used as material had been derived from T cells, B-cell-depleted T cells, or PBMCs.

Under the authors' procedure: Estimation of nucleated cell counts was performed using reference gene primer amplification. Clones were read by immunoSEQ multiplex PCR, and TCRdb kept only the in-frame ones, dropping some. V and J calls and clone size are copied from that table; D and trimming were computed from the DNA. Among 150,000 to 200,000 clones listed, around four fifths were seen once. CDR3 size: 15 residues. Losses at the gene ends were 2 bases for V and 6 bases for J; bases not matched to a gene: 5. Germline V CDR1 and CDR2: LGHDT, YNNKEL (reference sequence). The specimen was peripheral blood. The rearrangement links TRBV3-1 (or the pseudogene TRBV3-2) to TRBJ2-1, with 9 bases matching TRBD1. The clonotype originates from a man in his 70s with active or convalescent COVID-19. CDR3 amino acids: CASSQPGQGGNEQFF. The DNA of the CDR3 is TGTGCCAGCAGCCAACCGGGACAGGGAGGCAATGAGCAGTTCTTC.